One sample yielded the 16 T cell receptor beta chains listed below, sequenced in a study of identical twins. In TCRdb, the 5' RACE reads were re-called with MiXCR into one record per CDR3 protein. The repertoire holds under 250,000 distinct CDR3 sequences, with approximately 9% as singletons. The sample was memory (CD45RO+) T cells sorted from blood. These receptors all stem from a young woman in good health.

Only a few counts were recorded for this clonotype. V is TRBV10-3 and J is TRBJ1-1, with D tentatively TRBD1 (6 bases). This CDR3 is 12 amino acids long. Between the trimmed V and J ends, which lost 3 bases and 7 bases, there was a span of 9 bases. Germline CDR1 reads ENHRY; CDR2 reads SYGVKD. The CDR3 sequence is CAISDTGLEAFF. CDR3 bases: TGTGCCATCAGTGACACAGGGCTTGAAGCTTTCTTT.

This clonotype was seen at least ten times. CDR3 in DNA: TGTGCCAGCTCCCAGGGACAGGCGAACACCGGGGAGCTGTTTTTT. It codes for CASSQGQANTGELFF. The gene calls are TRBV18 and TRBJ2-2; TRBD1 matches at 8 bases. Germline CDR1 is KGHSH and CDR2 is LQKENI. J was trimmed by 0 bases and V by 6 bases; bases with no gene match: 3. The CDR3 covers 15 residues.

For the CDR3, the DNA is TGCAGTGCTTCAACAGGGGGTAATCAGCCCCAGCATTTT. This gives the protein CSASTGGNQPQHF. The chain carries TRBV20-1 and TRBJ1-5; 8 bases agree with TRBD1. Germline V gene data show CDR1 as DFQATT and CDR2 as SNEGSKA (reference sequence). V was clipped by 5 bases and J by 4 bases; unmatched bases: 4. CDR3 length: 13 amino acids.

This clonotype appeared a few times. The chain carries TRBV9 and TRBJ2-4; D might be TRBD1 (5 bases). From germline, CDR1 is SGDLS and CDR2 YYNGEE. The length of the CDR3 is 14 residues. Trimming shortened V by 0 bases and J by 6 bases, and 10 bases separated the two germline ends. This CDR3 reads CASSVGQSINIQYF. Here the CDR3 DNA reads TGTGCCAGCAGCGTAGGACAGTCGATAAACATTCAGTACTTC. Based on the CDR3 plus reference TRBV9 and TRBJ2-4, the full variable domain is DSGVTQTPKHLITATGQRVTLRCSPRSGDLSVYWYQQSLDQGLQFLIQYYNGEERAKGNILERFSAQQFPDLHSELNLSSLELGDSALYFCASSVGQSINIQYFGAGTRLSVL.

There are a few counts of this clonotype. The rearrangement links TRBV10-3 to TRBJ1-6; no definite D call. The CDR3 extends over 16 amino acids. CDR1 and CDR2 from the germline V gene are ENHRY and SYGVKD. V was shortened by 0 bases and J by 6 bases, with 12 bases between the two germline ends. The CDR3 is CAISESGVGVNSPLHF. The CDR3 coding sequence is TGTGCCATCAGTGAGTCTGGGGTCGGGGTTAATTCACCCCTCCACTTT.

This clonotype was recorded at least ten times. CDR3 sequence reads: CASSLGRNPNYGYTF. As DNA, the CDR3 is TGTGCCAGCAGCTTAGGAAGAAACCCTAACTATGGCTACACCTTC. The rearrangement joins TRBV7-2 to TRBJ1-2; D uncertain. CDR3 length: 15 amino acids. Germline loops: CDR1 SGHTA, CDR2 FQGNSA. Trimming stripped 1 base from V and 0 bases from J, with 9 bases between.

The chain couples TRBV20-1 to TRBJ2-1; D is perhaps TRBD1 or TRBD2 (5 bases each). Trimming took off 0 bases at V and 9 bases at J, with 21 bases between the two ends. Looked up from germline, CDR1 is DFQATT and CDR2 is SNEGSKA (reference sequence). The length of the CDR3 is 16 residues. The CDR3 DNA is TGCAGTGCTAGAGATCTGGGGGACCTAGGGAGTGGTGAGCAGTTCTTC. Amino acid sequence: CSARDLGDLGSGEQFF.

The chain links TRBV2 to TRBJ1-1; no clear D. CDR3 length: 13 residues. The V end was cut by 6 bases, the J end by 1 base, with 9 bases between. CDR1 and CDR2 (germline): SNHLY, FYNNEI. CDR3 in amino acids: CASRKEGNTEAFF. CDR3 coding DNA: TGTGCCAGCAGGAAGGAGGGGAACACTGAAGCTTTCTTT.

This clonotype was recorded many times. The chain couples TRBV2 to TRBJ2-1, with a possible D match to TRBD2 (6 bases). The V and J ends lost 7 bases and 3 bases respectively, with 10 bases between them. This CDR3 has 13 amino acids. From germline, CDR1 is SNHLY and CDR2 FYNNEI. CDR3 DNA: TGTGCCAGCACGGAGGGAGTCTACAATGAGCAGTTCTTC. It encodes CASTEGVYNEQFF.

This clonotype appeared many times. The chain uses TRBV20-1 and TRBJ2-3; 10 bases map to TRBD2. CDR1 is DFQATT, CDR2 SNEGSKA, per germline (reference sequence). J lost 6 bases, V lost 6 bases, and 6 bases had no gene match. The CDR3 is 13 amino acids. CDR3 sequence reads: CSARTSGYDTQYF. In DNA, the CDR3 is TGCAGTGCCCGGACTAGCGGTTACGATACGCAGTATTTT.

Here the CDR3 reads CASSYWTRPVNEQFF. DNA of the CDR3: TGTGCCAGCAGTTACTGGACTAGACCAGTCAATGAGCAGTTCTTC. The chain links TRBV6-5 to TRBJ2-1; TRBD2 matches at 7 bases. V lost 1 base and J lost 6; bases outside the gene matches: 6. CDR3 length equals 15 residues. Germline V gene lookup returns CDR1 MNHEY and CDR2 SVGAGI.

CDR3: CASSQDRTSGAEAFF. The CDR3 nucleotides read TGCGCCAGCAGCCAAGATAGAACCTCCGGGGCTGAAGCTTTCTTT. This rearrangement joins TRBV4-1 to TRBJ1-1; D remains unclear. V lost 0 bases and J lost 6, with 14 bases in between. Germline V gene sequence: CDR1 MGHRA, CDR2 YSYEKL. This CDR3 is 15 amino acids long.

This clonotype was found a few times. This chain uses TRBV2 with TRBJ2-5; D may be TRBD2 (5 bases). The CDR3 runs 14 residues. CDR1 is SNHLY and CDR2 is FYNNEI in the germline V gene. V was cut by 5 bases and J by 3 bases, with 13 bases left in between. CDR3 in amino acids: CASSYSAGEETQYF. The CDR3 DNA reads as TGTGCCAGCAGTTACTCTGCGGGTGAAGAGACCCAGTACTTC.

This clonotype was seen ten or more times. The J gene is TRBJ2-3, the V gene TRBV12-3 or TRBV12-4; no definite D call. Trimming left V 8 bases short and J 6 bases short, with 12 bases between. The CDR3 spans 12 residues. DNA of the CDR3: TGTGCCAGCCTGTTATCCTCGGATACGCAGTATTTT. Its translation: CASLLSSDTQYF.

This clonotype came up many times. The rearrangement joins TRBV10-3 to TRBJ1-1; perhaps TRBD1 as D (5 bases). The CDR3 has 13 residues. V lost 3 bases and J 2 bases, leaving 7 bases between the germline ends. CDR1 is ENHRY, CDR2 SYGVKD, per germline. CDR3 DNA sequence: TGTGCCATCAGTGAAACAGGAAACACTGAAGCTTTCTTT. Its translation is CAISETGNTEAFF.

This clonotype was seen a handful of times. The rearrangement uses TRBV20-1 and TRBJ2-1; D unresolved. V lost 2 bases to trimming and J lost 3 bases, with 14 bases between them. Per germline, CDR1 DFQATT and CDR2 SNEGSKA (reference sequence). The CDR3 runs to 15 residues. The CDR3 here is CSARRTTPGYNEQFF. CDR3 nucleotides: TGCAGTGCTAGACGGACCACCCCTGGCTACAATGAGCAGTTCTTC.